This T cell receptor (beta chain) was sequenced for a study of cytomegalovirus exposure and HLA in healthy donors. PCR involved 60 Vbeta and 13 Jbeta primers. Profiling relied on immunoSEQ multiplex PCR, and the TCRdb table lists in-frame clones only, not all of them. This sample has 99,000 or so clones, with approximately 82% found just once. This clone was found a few times. The antigen remains unidentified. Study-wide points: HLA alleles were associated with 16,000 or so TCR beta sequences in a later analysis at 0.05 false discovery rate. Confirmation in vitro established that three CMV-associated chains were specific for CMV antigens. Later analysis showed TCR association rates varying by HLA locus, highest for DRB1 and lowest for HLA-C. A prior analysis recorded that most TCR beta V segments were productive about 90% or about 30% of the time.

Losses at the gene ends were 1 base for V and 3 bases for J; bases not matched to a gene: 2. Germline CDR1 SGHTA, CDR2 FQGNSA. The CDR3 extends over 14 amino acids. The sequence derives from a man aged 40-55 years in good health and CMV-seropositive. Sequencing was carried out using PBMCs. V and J are TRBV7-2 and TRBJ2-7, with 8 bases lining up with TRBD2. In DNA form, the CDR3 reads TGTGCCAGCAGCTTAGAGGCGGGAGGCTACGAGCAGTACTTC. Encoded protein: CASSLEAGGYEQYF.